This T cell receptor beta chain emerged from a study of molecular identifiers for immune sequencing clone quantification. This clonotype turned up a few times. Previously published methods and listed TCR primers were used for the bulk TCR libraries. TCRdb re-called the PCR reads with MiXCR, one entry per CDR3 protein. The table records a few hundred thousand distinct CDR3 sequences, under 25% of them present only once. The CDR3 has 15 amino acids. Germline V lookup: CDR1 SGDLS, CDR2 YYNGEE. The V end lost 0 bases, the J end lost 4 bases, and 13 bases lay between the germline ends. The receptor was isolated from a human donor in good health. Some libraries in this study had Jurkat cell RNA spiked in. J is TRBJ1-2 and V is TRBV9, with D perhaps TRBD1 (5 bases). Input material: naive CD8+ T cells from blood, with Jurkat cell RNA spiked in. Subset in this sample: FACS-sorted CD8+CD4-CCR7+CD45RA+ naive T cells. Here the CDR3 DNA reads TGTGCCAGCAGCGTAGATGGGGGGGAAGTCTATGGCTACACCTTC. Translating it yields CASSVDGGEVYGYTF.